The following is a TCR beta chain sequence with its context. These data are taken from a study of blood T cell repertoires in COVID-19. Across the study: Sample material is recorded as cDNA or gDNA derived from T cells, B-cell-depleted T cells, or PBMCs.

The CDR3 extends over 16 amino acids. The J segment lost 0 bases and the V segment lost 5 bases, leaving 6 bases of the junction unmatched. Germline-derived CDR1 and CDR2 are SEHNR and FQNEAQ (reference sequence). In the original analysis: Estimation of nucleated cell counts was performed using reference gene primer amplification. Here immunoSEQ multiplex PCR was the method, and the copy in TCRdb shows in-frame clones only, minus some. The V and J calls and clone size were taken over from that table, and D and trimming were inferred from the DNA. The sample holds 85,000 to 120,000 clones, approximately 84% seen once.

This clonotype was sampled from a man aged 35 to 55 with active or convalescent COVID-19. What was sequenced was peripheral blood. This sequence joins TRBV7-9 and TRBJ1-1; 10 nucleotides line up with TRBD1. CDR3 nucleotide sequence: TGTGCCAGCAGCGACCGGGACAGGGGCATGAACACTGAAGCTTTCTTT. It codes for CASSDRDRGMNTEAFF.